Below, 11 T cell receptor beta chains from the same sample are listed, as sequenced in a study of OX40 agonist ivuxolimab in advanced cancers. Here immunoSEQ multiplex PCR was the method, and the copy in TCRdb shows in-frame clones only, minus some. The data contain some 61,000 clones, 70% to 90% of them singletons. Sequencing was performed on CD4+ or CD8+ T cells sorted from blood, taken in a trial of the OX40 agonist ivuxolimab. All receptors come from an adult with an advanced solid tumor such as melanoma, head and neck, liver or kidney cancer.

This chain connects TRBV4-1 to TRBJ2-5; 11 bases map to TRBD2. The CDR3 extends over 15 amino acids. V dropped 4 bases and J dropped 4; count of bases not matched to a gene: 5. Germline CDR1 reads MGHRA; CDR2 reads YSYEKL. The CDR3 bases are TGCGCCAGCAGCCGGCGACTAGCGGGAACAGAGACCCAGTACTTC. Protein: CASSRRLAGTETQYF.

This chain connects TRBV15 to TRBJ1-5; maybe TRBD1 (6 bases). CDR3 length equals 14 residues. Trimming pared 3 bases from V and 4 bases from J, leaving 10 bases between. Germline loops: CDR1 LNHNV, CDR2 YYDKDF (reference sequence). CDR3 DNA: TGTGCCACCAGCAGTACAGGGTCAAATCAGCCCCAGCATTTT. It codes for CATSSTGSNQPQHF. The whole variable domain, remainder taken from reference TRBV15 and TRBJ1-5, is DAMVIQNPRYQVTQFGKPVTLSCSQTLNHNVMYWYQQKSSQAPKLLFHYYDKDFNNEADTPDNFQSRRPNTSFCFLDIRSPGLGDTAMYLCATSSTGSNQPQHFGDGTRLSIL.

The chain carries TRBV18 and TRBJ2-7; 13 bases line up with TRBD2. The V and J ends lost 3 bases and 5 bases, in that order; junction bases with no gene match: 1. CDR1 and CDR2 (germline): KGHSH, LQKENI. The CDR3 has 14 amino acids. The CDR3: CASSPGLAGDEQYF. As DNA, the CDR3 is TGTGCCAGCTCACCCGGACTAGCGGGAGACGAGCAGTACTTC.

The chain uses TRBV29-1 and TRBJ2-1; D is unresolved. This CDR3 spans 12 amino acids. Germline CDR1 and CDR2: SQVTM and ANQGSEA. The V end lost 8 bases, the J end lost 5 bases, and 13 bases lay between the germline ends. The CDR3 loop is CSTVAKNNEQFF. The CDR3 DNA is TGCAGCACGGTAGCTAAGAACAATGAGCAGTTCTTC.

V usage is TRBV18 and J usage is TRBJ2-5; 7 nucleotides agree with TRBD1. The CDR3 length is 14 residues. J lost 3 bases, V lost 4 bases, and 5 bases had no gene match. CDR1 is KGHSH, CDR2 LQKENI, per germline. The CDR3 DNA reads TGTGCCAGCTCACAACACAGGGGTAAAGAGACCCAGTACTTC. It translates to CASSQHRGKETQYF.

The genes are TRBV7-9 and TRBJ2-5, with a tentative D call TRBD2 (5 bases). The end of the DNA aligns better with TRBJ2-7, so the J call may be wrong. Per the germline V gene, CDR1 is SEHNR and CDR2 is FQNEAQ (reference sequence). This CDR3 comprises 15 residues. The CDR3 coding sequence is TGTGCCAGCAGCCCAATCGAGTGGGAGAGCTACGAGCAGTACTTC. Its protein product is CASSPIEWESYEQYF.

This clone came up once. The chain links TRBV4-2 to TRBJ2-3, with a weak D call TRBD2 (5 bases). The CDR3 has 15 residues. With 6 bases removed from V and 3 bases from J, the gap between germline ends came to 16 bases. CDR1 is LGHNA and CDR2 is YNFKEQ in the germline V gene. The CDR3 DNA is TGTGCCAGCAGTTTGCGGAGCGGCGGGACAGATACGCAGTATTTT. This translates into CASSLRSGGTDTQYF.

The genes are TRBV28 and TRBJ1-6; 8 nucleotides agree with TRBD1. The germline CDR1 and CDR2 sequences are MDHEN and SYDVKM. With V trimmed by 3 bases and J by 6 bases, 4 bases remained unmatched. The CDR3 totals 15 residues. CDR3 in DNA: TGTGCCAGCAGTTTGCAGGGGGCACGTAATTCACCCCTCCACTTT. Protein sequence: CASSLQGARNSPLHF.

This rearrangement joins TRBV9 to TRBJ2-2; unclear D gene. The V and J ends lost 4 bases and 6 bases respectively, with 13 bases between them. This CDR3 is 14 amino acids long. Germline CDR1 reads SGDLS; CDR2 reads YYNGEE. CDR3 coding DNA: TGTGCCAGCAGCTCCTTAGGACGGTCCGGGGAGCTGTTTTTT. Its translation is CASSSLGRSGELFF.

The chain uses TRBV7-8 and TRBJ1-3; TRBD1 agrees at 10 bases. The CDR3 is 16 residues long. Germline values: CDR1 SGHVS, CDR2 FQNEAQ. With V trimmed by 2 bases and J by 4 bases, 5 bases remained unmatched. The CDR3 nucleotides read TGTGCCAGCAGCTTAACCGGGACAGGGGTAGGAAACACCATATATTTT. Translation gives CASSLTGTGVGNTIYF.

The J gene is TRBJ2-7, the V gene TRBV7-8; 8 bases are a match to TRBD1. V trimming: 1 base; J trimming: 3 bases; junction bases outside the gene matches: 5. The length of the CDR3 is 15 residues. Germline V gives CDR1 SGHVS, CDR2 FQNEAQ. CDR3 nucleotides: TGTGCCAGCAGCTTAGGAGGACAGGGCCTCTACGAGCAGTACTTC. This translates into CASSLGGQGLYEQYF. Filled out from reference TRBV7-8 and TRBJ2-7, the complete variable domain reads GAGVSQSPRYKVAKRGQDVALRCDPISGHVSLFWYQQALGQGPEFLTYFQNEAQLDKSGLPSDRFFAERPEGSVSTLKIQRTQQEDSAVYLCASSLGGQGLYEQYFGPGTRLTVT.